The 16 T cell receptor beta chains below were found in one sample sequenced in a study of T cells in localized non-small cell lung cancer. Assay used: immunoSEQ multiplex PCR; TCRdb lists only in-frame clones, some missing. The data contain about 35,000 clones, roughly nine tenths of them seen just once; the ten biggest clones take up roughly 4%. The material was peripheral blood, obtained before any cancer treatment. The receptor set was obtained from a man between 40 and 69 years old with stage I lung adenocarcinoma.

In DNA, the CDR3 is TGCGCCAGTAACAGGGGATCGGGCACTGAAGCTTTCTTT. Translated: CASNRGSGTEAFF. V gene TRBV5-1 combines with J gene TRBJ1-1, with TRBD1 identical over 7 bases. Germline values: CDR1 SGHRS, CDR2 YFSETQ. The trim removed 8 bases at V and 4 bases at J, leaving 8 bases unmatched. The CDR3 is 13 residues long.

The CDR3 region is CASSLGPGLSYEQYF. The CDR3 bases are TGTGCCAGCAGCTTAGGCCCGGGGCTTTCCTACGAGCAGTACTTC. V gene TRBV11-2 combines with J gene TRBJ2-7; D may correspond to TRBD1 or TRBD2 (5 bases each). Germline V lookup: CDR1 SGHAT, CDR2 FQNNGV. V was pared by 1 base and J by 1 base, with 11 bases between. The length of the CDR3 is 15 residues. The variable domain in full, with the rest retrieved from reference TRBV11-2 and TRBJ2-7, is EAGVAQSPRYKIIEKRQSVAFWCNPISGHATLYWYQQILGQGPKLLIQFQNNGVVDDSQLPKDRFSAERLKGVDSTLKIQPAKLEDSAVYLCASSLGPGLSYEQYFGPGTRLTVT.

The chain joins TRBV18 to TRBJ2-2; D gene unclear. V lost 2 bases, J lost 5 bases, and 9 bases lay in between. The length of the CDR3 is 14 residues. CDR1 KGHSH and CDR2 LQKENI come from the germline V gene. The CDR3 spells CASSPSERTGELFF. The CDR3 bases are TGTGCCAGCTCACCATCAGAAAGGACCGGGGAGCTGTTTTTT.

The rearrangement uses TRBV9 and TRBJ2-5, with no clear D. The length of the CDR3 is 13 residues. CDR1 is SGDLS and CDR2 is YYNGEE in the germline V gene. V was trimmed by 2 bases and J by 5 bases, leaving 10 bases between them. The CDR3 protein is CASSVSGLETQYF. The CDR3 DNA reads as TGTGCCAGCAGCGTTTCCGGGTTGGAGACCCAGTACTTC.

The chain carries TRBV19 and TRBJ1-1; 8 bases match TRBD1. CDR3 length: 16 residues. Germline assignment: CDR1 LNHDA and CDR2 SQIVND (reference sequence). The V and J ends lost 3 bases and 1 base, in that order; junction bases with no gene match: 7. CDR3 nucleotides: TGTGCCAGTAGTATGTTCAGGGGGCATCAGAACACTGAAGCTTTCTTT. It yields the protein CASSMFRGHQNTEAFF.

The CDR3 protein is CASSSVVPPRGQETQYF. The CDR3 DNA reads as TGTGCCAGCAGCTCCGTGGTCCCGCCGAGGGGTCAAGAGACCCAGTACTTC. The chain employs TRBV11-1 and TRBJ2-5; possibly TRBD1 or TRBD2 for D (5 bases each). The CDR3 runs 17 residues. CDR1 and CDR2 (germline): SGHAT, FQDESV (reference sequence). The germline V and J ends were trimmed by 4 bases and 2 bases, with 20 bases remaining between them.

This CDR3 reads CARGAEGRNNTDTQYF. The CDR3 region has the DNA TGTGCCAGAGGGGCGGAGGGACGGAATAACACAGATACGCAGTATTTT. The chain joins TRBV27 to TRBJ2-3, with D maybe TRBD2 (6 bases). CDR1 is MNHEY, CDR2 SMNVEV, per germline (reference sequence). The V end lost 9 bases, the J end lost 2 bases, and 21 bases lay between the germline ends. The CDR3 runs to 16 residues.

This chain joins TRBV7-2 and TRBJ1-2; 7 bases match TRBD1. Germline V gene sequence: CDR1 SGHTA, CDR2 FQGNSA. The CDR3 has 17 amino acids. Trimming cost V 0 bases and J 1 base; bases outside gene matches: 8. This CDR3 reads CASSLALGDRGNYGYTF. The CDR3 DNA reads as TGTGCCAGCAGCTTAGCGCTTGGGGACAGAGGTAACTATGGCTACACCTTC.

The CDR3 protein is CASSVGQGSGNEQFF. CDR3 sequence (DNA): TGTGCCAGCAGTGTGGGACAGGGATCGGGCAATGAGCAGTTCTTC. The chain uses TRBV2 and TRBJ2-1, with TRBD1 matching 9 bases. With V trimmed by 4 bases and J by 6 bases, 7 bases remained unmatched. The CDR3 contains 15 residues. Germline assignment: CDR1 SNHLY and CDR2 FYNNEI.

The chain has TRBV6-5 and TRBJ1-1; 7 nucleotides agree with TRBD1. Trimming took 6 bases from V and 6 from J; bases not matched to a gene: 13. The germline V gene encodes CDR1 MNHEY and CDR2 SVGAGI. The CDR3 is 15 residues long. CDR3 DNA: TGTGCCAGCAGAAATCTCGGGGGGGGACAGCCTGAAGCTTTCTTT. Protein: CASRNLGGGQPEAFF.

The V and J genes are TRBV7-9 and TRBJ2-1, with 9 bases identical to TRBD1. With V trimmed by 5 bases and J by 8 bases, 4 bases remained unmatched. The CDR3 has 13 residues. Germline assignment: CDR1 SEHNR and CDR2 FQNEAQ (reference sequence). The CDR3 reads CASSQQGADEQFF. CDR3 DNA: TGTGCCAGCAGCCAACAGGGGGCGGATGAGCAGTTCTTC.

The chain combines TRBV11-2 with TRBJ1-1; D not resolved. Germline CDR1 is SGHAT and CDR2 is FQNNGV. Trimming stripped 5 bases from V and 3 bases from J, with 10 bases between. The CDR3 contains 13 residues. As DNA, the CDR3 is TGTGCCAGCAGCCCCGGGAGGTACACTGAAGCTTTCTTT. Amino acids: CASSPGRYTEAFF.

This clone appeared once. V usage is TRBV7-2 and J usage is TRBJ1-4, with 7 bases matching TRBD1. Germline values: CDR1 SGHTA, CDR2 FQGNSA. J gave up 7 bases and V 4 bases, and 3 bases lay outside the gene matches. The CDR3 sequence is 13 residues long. The CDR3 here is CASSSGTVEKLFF. The CDR3 DNA is TGTGCCAGCAGCTCCGGGACAGTTGAAAAACTGTTTTTT. The whole variable domain, filled in from reference TRBV7-2 and TRBJ1-4, reads GAGVSQSPSNKVTEKGKDVELRCDPISGHTALYWYRQSLGQGLEFLIYFQGNSAPDKSGLPSDRFSAERTGGSVSTLTIQRTQQEDSAVYLCASSSGTVEKLFFGSGTQLSVL.

In its sample, this clone was seen once. J is TRBJ1-5 and V is TRBV19; D gene uncertain. The CDR3 runs 14 residues. Trimming took off 5 bases at V and 2 bases at J, with 10 bases between the two ends. CDR1 and CDR2 (germline): LNHDA, SQIVND (reference sequence). CDR3: CASSVGSGNQPQHF. CDR3 DNA sequence: TGTGCCAGTAGTGTCGGGAGCGGCAATCAGCCCCAGCATTTT.

This chain uses TRBV9 with TRBJ1-6; D gene uncertain. This CDR3 region has 13 residues. Germline loops: CDR1 SGDLS, CDR2 YYNGEE. Trimming took 0 bases from V and 7 from J, leaving 5 bases between them. CDR3 sequence (DNA): TGTGCCAGCAGCGTAGCCGGAAATTCACCCCTCCACTTT. Encoded protein: CASSVAGNSPLHF.

CDR3 region: CATWDRVEHEQYF. The DNA of the CDR3 is TGTGCCACCTGGGACAGGGTTGAGCACGAGCAGTACTTC. The rearrangement uses TRBV5-4 and TRBJ2-7, with TRBD1 matching over 9 bases. CDR1 and CDR2 from the germline V gene are SGHNT and YYREEE (reference sequence). CDR3 length: 13 residues. V lost 9 bases to trimming and J lost 5 bases; unmatched junction nucleotides: 9.